This T cell receptor beta chain was obtained from a study of shared clonotypes between healthy human individuals. Assay used: immunoSEQ multiplex PCR; TCRdb lists only in-frame clones, some missing. The repertoire consists of about 800,000 clones, with about 96% occurring once and the leading ten covering over 0.2%. Naive CD8 cells, CD45RO-negative and positively selected for CCR7, excluded terminally differentiated effector memory CD45RA+ cells. V shed 5 bases, J shed 3 bases, and the junction held 4 bases outside the gene matches. The CDR3 length is 13 residues. The germline V gene encodes CDR1 GTSNPN and CDR2 SVGIG (reference sequence).

Sample: naive CD8+ T cells sorted from blood. The sequence was collected from a man younger than 45 in good health. The chain recombines TRBV30 with TRBJ2-5; 9 nucleotides line up with TRBD1. The CDR3 nucleotides read TGTGCCTGGGGGACAGGGCGTGAAGAGACCCAGTACTTC. This translates into CAWGTGREETQYF. The full variable domain, completed using reference TRBV30 and TRBJ2-5, is SQTIHQWPATLVQPVGSPLSLECTVEGTSNPNLYWYRQAAGRGLQLLFYSVGIGQISSEVPQNLSASRPQDRQFILSSKKLLLSDSGFYLCAWGTGREETQYFGPGTRLLVL.